This passage covers 30 T cell receptor beta chains from one sample sequenced in a study of cytomegalovirus exposure and HLA in healthy donors. Libraries were prepared by immunoSEQ multiplex PCR; TCRdb keeps only in-frame clonotypes and omits some of them. The data show about 190,000 clones, roughly four fifths seen once. The sequenced sample consisted of PBMCs. The receptors stem from a young woman in good health and CMV-seropositive.

J is TRBJ2-5 and V is TRBV5-4; D not resolved. The V gene lost 0 bases and the J gene lost 3 bases, with 6 bases spanning the gap. The CDR3 totals 13 residues. Germline CDR1 SGHNT, CDR2 YYREEE (reference sequence). The CDR3 nucleotides are TGTGCCAGCAGCTTGGGACTCAAAGAGACCCAGTACTTC. Its protein is CASSLGLKETQYF.

The chain joins TRBV6-4 to TRBJ2-2; D is undetermined. This CDR3 has 14 residues. The germline CDR1 and CDR2 sequences are MRHNA and SNTAGT. Trimming cost V 4 bases and J 3 bases, with 9 bases left between them. In nucleotides, the CDR3 is TGTGCCAGCAGTGTCCACTACGACACCGGGGAGCTGTTTTTT. Its protein is CASSVHYDTGELFF.

This rearrangement joins TRBV7-8 to TRBJ2-7; D ambiguous. V lost 0 bases to trimming and J lost 3 bases, with 18 bases between them. Germline V lookup: CDR1 SGHVS, CDR2 FQNEAQ. The CDR3 covers 17 residues. CDR3 in amino acids: CASSLASPSSSLYEQYF. CDR3 nucleotides: TGTGCCAGCAGCTTAGCGTCTCCATCCTCCTCACTCTACGAGCAGTACTTC. Supplemented by reference TRBV7-8 and TRBJ2-7, the full variable domain reads GAGVSQSPRYKVAKRGQDVALRCDPISGHVSLFWYQQALGQGPEFLTYFQNEAQLDKSGLPSDRFFAERPEGSVSTLKIQRTQQEDSAVYLCASSLASPSSSLYEQYFGPGTRLTVT.

The chain employs TRBV5-1 and TRBJ1-1; D unclear. CDR3 length: 14 amino acids. V dropped 0 bases and J dropped 0 bases, with 6 bases sitting between them. Germline assignment: CDR1 SGHRS and CDR2 YFSETQ. The DNA of the CDR3 is TGCGCCAGCAGCTTGGCCGACTTGAACACTGAAGCTTTCTTT. Translating gives CASSLADLNTEAFF.

CDR3 sequence (DNA): TGTGCCAGCAGCTTGGATTCGGGAACTGGGGCCAACGTCCTGACTTTC. Translating gives CASSLDSGTGANVLTF. The V and J genes are TRBV5-4 and TRBJ2-6; maybe TRBD2 (5 bases). The germline CDR1 and CDR2 sequences are SGHNT and YYREEE (reference sequence). The CDR3 runs to 16 residues. V shed 0 bases and J shed 2 bases, with 9 bases lying between them.

The rearrangement joins TRBV18 to TRBJ1-1, with 7 bases aligning to TRBD1. The CDR3 sequence is 13 residues long. Germline values: CDR1 KGHSH, CDR2 LQKENI. The V segment lost 8 bases and the J segment 0 bases; nucleotides outside the gene matches: 3. The CDR3 loop is CASEQGLNTEAFF. The CDR3 DNA follows: TGTGCCAGCGAACAGGGGTTGAACACTGAAGCTTTCTTT.

The V and J genes are TRBV5-1 and TRBJ2-7; possibly TRBD1 for D (5 bases). Germline assignment: CDR1 SGHRS and CDR2 YFSETQ. Trimming stripped 0 bases from V and 2 bases from J, with 6 bases between. This CDR3 region has 13 residues. CDR3 residues: CASSLAGTYEQYF. The CDR3 DNA sequence: TGCGCCAGCAGCTTGGCAGGGACCTACGAGCAGTACTTC.

The V and J genes are TRBV6-5 and TRBJ2-6; weak D call: TRBD2 (6 bases). In germline, CDR1 is MNHEY, CDR2 SVGAGI. This CDR3 is 14 amino acids long. Trimming stripped 4 bases from V and 4 bases from J, with 8 bases between. This CDR3 reads CASSSGVGANVLTF. The CDR3 DNA reads TGTGCCAGCAGTTCGGGGGTCGGGGCCAACGTCCTGACTTTC.

This sequence joins TRBV2 and TRBJ2-7, with 12 bases matching TRBD2. CDR3 length: 15 amino acids. Losses at the gene ends were 4 bases for V and 2 bases for J; bases not matched to a gene: 3. Germline V gene data show CDR1 as SNHLY and CDR2 as FYNNEI. CDR3 sequence: CASSGTSGGTYEQYF. In nucleotides, the CDR3 is TGTGCCAGCAGTGGAACTAGCGGGGGGACCTACGAGCAGTACTTC.

This chain links TRBV6-1 with TRBJ1-6, with D unresolved. The CDR3 is made up of 15 amino acids. V gave up 10 bases and J gave up 0 bases, with 13 bases separating them. Germline V gene data show CDR1 as MNHNS and CDR2 as SASEGT. The CDR3 is CATREGSSYNSPLHF. CDR3 coding DNA: TGTGCCACCCGGGAGGGAAGCTCCTATAATTCACCCCTCCACTTT.

The chain has TRBV6-5 and TRBJ1-5, with TRBD1 identical over 7 bases. CDR3 length equals 14 residues. Germline V gene lookup returns CDR1 MNHEY and CDR2 SVGAGI. V dropped 6 bases and J dropped 5; count of bases not matched to a gene: 7. The CDR3 sequence: CASSSRQGDQPQHF. The DNA for the CDR3 is TGTGCCAGCAGCTCCAGACAGGGTGATCAGCCCCAGCATTTT.

The chain has TRBV2 and TRBJ1-2; a possible D gene is TRBD1 (5 bases). Germline loops: CDR1 SNHLY, CDR2 FYNNEI. The CDR3 has 14 residues. The V gene lost 0 bases and the J gene lost 7 bases, with 12 bases spanning the gap. The CDR3 region has the DNA TGTGCCAGCAGTGAAGCGCAGGGAATGGCTGGCTACACCTTC. This gives the protein CASSEAQGMAGYTF.

V and J are TRBV7-9 and TRBJ2-2, with 9 bases that match TRBD1. CDR3 size: 15 residues. The germline V gene has CDR1 SEHNR and CDR2 FQNEAQ (reference sequence). V trimming: 6 bases; J trimming: 4 bases; junction bases outside the gene matches: 6. CDR3 sequence: CASRSGQGRTGELFF. CDR3 bases: TGTGCCAGCAGATCAGGACAGGGGCGCACCGGGGAGCTGTTTTTT.

V and J are TRBV4-1 and TRBJ1-4; TRBD1 aligns across 8 bases. Per germline, CDR1 MGHRA and CDR2 YSYEKL. The CDR3 is 16 amino acids. Losses at the gene ends were 4 bases for V and 4 bases for J; bases not matched to a gene: 8. Written as DNA, the CDR3 is TGCGCCAGCAGCCTTGCCCCGGGACAGGTTAATGAAAAACTGTTTTTT. As protein: CASSLAPGQVNEKLFF.

The chain links TRBV19 to TRBJ1-6; D is possibly TRBD1 (5 bases). The CDR3 runs 16 residues. V lost 6 bases to trimming and J lost 2 bases, with 14 bases between them. Germline V lookup: CDR1 LNHDA, CDR2 SQIVND (reference sequence). CDR3 nucleotide sequence: TGTGCCAGTAGAAAACCGACAGCGACCTATAATTCACCCCTCCACTTT. Protein product: CASRKPTATYNSPLHF.

V usage is TRBV6-5 and J usage is TRBJ2-4, with 7 nucleotides matching TRBD2. V lost 8 bases and J lost 2; bases outside the gene matches: 9. CDR1 MNHEY and CDR2 SVGAGI come from the germline V gene. CDR3 length equals 15 residues. CDR3 region: CASGRREWTKNIQYF. The CDR3 DNA reads TGTGCCAGCGGCCGGCGGGAGTGGACCAAAAACATTCAGTACTTC.

CDR3 in amino acids: CASRDSLGDTQYF. CDR3 DNA sequence: TGTGCCAGCCGGGACAGTTTAGGGGATACGCAGTATTTT. This rearrangement joins TRBV5-6 to TRBJ2-3; 7 nucleotides agree with TRBD1. Trimming took 7 bases from V and 6 from J; bases not matched to a gene: 8. In germline, CDR1 is SGHDT, CDR2 YYEEEE. The CDR3 covers 13 residues.

The chain carries TRBV5-1 and TRBJ2-5, with TRBD1 identical over 7 bases. Germline V gene lookup returns CDR1 SGHRS and CDR2 YFSETQ. Unmatched junction bases numbered 3, after V lost 4 bases and J lost 0 bases. This CDR3 comprises 14 residues. CDR3 bases: TGCGCCAGCAGCCCGGACAGGCACCAAGAGACCCAGTACTTC. Translated, it gives CASSPDRHQETQYF.

CDR3 amino acids: CASSLEGVEQYF. CDR3 sequence (DNA): TGCGCCAGCAGCTTGGAAGGGGTCGAGCAGTACTTC. The genes are TRBV5-1 and TRBJ2-7, with D possibly matching TRBD1 (5 bases). The CDR3 covers 12 residues. Germline V gene data show CDR1 as SGHRS and CDR2 as YFSETQ. The V and J ends lost 0 bases and 6 bases respectively, with 7 bases between them.

V gene TRBV5-1 combines with J gene TRBJ2-3, with 7 bases that match TRBD1. V shed 0 bases and J 1 base; nucleotides not matched to a gene: 5. The CDR3 has 16 amino acids. Looked up from germline, CDR1 is SGHRS and CDR2 is YFSETQ. CDR3 in DNA: TGCGCCAGCAGCTTGGAGATCACAGGGGGCACAGATACGCAGTATTTT. It encodes CASSLEITGGTDTQYF.

J is TRBJ1-5 and V is TRBV7-2; 11 nucleotides match TRBD1. This CDR3 comprises 15 residues. V lost 1 base and J lost 6; bases outside the gene matches: 2. Per the germline V gene, CDR1 is SGHTA and CDR2 is FQGNSA. CDR3 nucleotides: TGTGCCAGCAGCTTAGTGGGACAGGGGGGTCAGCCCCAGCATTTT. Translated, it gives CASSLVGQGGQPQHF. Based on the CDR3 plus reference TRBV7-2 and TRBJ1-5, the full variable domain is GAGVSQSPSNKVTEKGKDVELRCDPISGHTALYWYRQSLGQGLEFLIYFQGNSAPDKSGLPSDRFSAERTGGSVSTLTIQRTQQEDSAVYLCASSLVGQGGQPQHFGDGTRLSIL.

The chain uses TRBV11-3 and TRBJ2-3, with D maybe TRBD1 (5 bases). V was pared by 5 bases and J by 3 bases, with 9 bases between. CDR1 is SGHNT, CDR2 YENEEA, per germline. This CDR3 is 13 amino acids long. CDR3 nucleotide sequence: TGTGCCAGCAGCCAGGCAGGGACAGATACGCAGTATTTT. It translates to CASSQAGTDTQYF.

The DNA for the CDR3 is TGCGCCAGCAGCCAAGATCTCACCGGGGAGCTGTTTTTT. Translating it yields CASSQDLTGELFF. V and J are TRBV4-3 and TRBJ2-2; D unresolved. Germline lookup yields CDR1 LGHNA and CDR2 YSLEER. The V and J ends lost 0 bases and 4 bases respectively, with 3 bases between them. This CDR3 comprises 13 residues.

Note on this clone: The sample carries other DNA sequences with the same CDR3. This chain links TRBV5-1 with TRBJ2-3; TRBD2 agrees at 9 bases. The CDR3 contains 16 residues. V lost 0 bases to trimming and J lost 1 base; unmatched junction nucleotides: 3. Germline assignment: CDR1 SGHRS and CDR2 YFSETQ. CDR3 DNA: TGCGCCAGCAGCTTGGGGTCTAGCGGGGGCACAGATACGCAGTATTTT. Protein product: CASSLGSSGGTDTQYF.

The rearrangement joins TRBV20-1 to TRBJ2-1, with D unresolved. Looked up from germline, CDR1 is DFQATT and CDR2 is SNEGSKA (reference sequence). V lost 5 bases to trimming and J lost 5 bases, with 7 bases between them. The CDR3 consists of 11 residues. CDR3 amino acids: CSAPAHNEQFF. The CDR3 bases are TGCAGTGCTCCCGCGCACAATGAGCAGTTCTTC.

The rearrangement links TRBV7-3 to TRBJ2-2, with D possibly TRBD2 on 6 matching bases. The CDR3 contains 16 residues. The germline V gene has CDR1 SGHTA and CDR2 FQGTGA. Trimming pared 1 base from V and 0 bases from J, leaving 9 bases between. The CDR3 coding sequence is TGTGCCAGCAGCTTAATCTCGGGAGCGAACACCGGGGAGCTGTTTTTT. This encodes CASSLISGANTGELFF.

The chain employs TRBV19 and TRBJ2-5, with D perhaps TRBD2 (6 bases). Deletions cut 3 bases from V and 5 bases from J, with 13 bases between. The CDR3 totals 14 residues. The germline gives CDR1 LNHDA, CDR2 SQIVND (reference sequence). Here the CDR3 reads CASSITGGGETQYF. As DNA, the CDR3 is TGTGCCAGTAGTATTACCGGGGGTGGGGAGACCCAGTACTTC.

This chain connects TRBV19 to TRBJ1-2; 8 nucleotides match TRBD1. The CDR3 totals 14 residues. After removal of 6 bases from V and 0 bases from J, the junction contained 3 bases not matched to a gene. Per germline, CDR1 LNHDA and CDR2 SQIVND (reference sequence). CDR3 DNA: TGTGCCAGTAGGGGACAGGCCCCTAACTATGGCTACACCTTC. It translates to CASRGQAPNYGYTF. Variable domain in full (rest from reference TRBV19 and TRBJ1-2): DGGITQSPKYLFRKEGQNVTLSCEQNLNHDAMYWYRQDPGQGLRLIYYSQIVNDFQKGDIAEGYSVSREKKESFPLTVTSAQKNPTAFYLCASRGQAPNYGYTFGSGTRLTVV.

The chain recombines TRBV10-3 with TRBJ2-7, with TRBD1 identical over 9 bases. The trim removed 7 bases at V and 1 base at J, leaving 2 bases unmatched. The CDR3 totals 13 residues. The germline V gene encodes CDR1 ENHRY and CDR2 SYGVKD. CDR3 sequence reads: CAIKGQGSYEQYF. CDR3 bases: TGTGCCATCAAAGGACAGGGGTCCTACGAGCAGTACTTC.

This clone was detected once. Other DNA sequences in this sample translate to the same CDR3. This chain links TRBV14 with TRBJ1-5; possible D gene TRBD1, 6 bases. The CDR3 covers 14 residues. Germline lookup yields CDR1 SGHDN and CDR2 FVKESK. Between the trimmed V and J ends, which lost 1 base and 2 bases, there was a span of 6 bases. The CDR3 loop is CASSQGQGNQPQHF. The CDR3 region has the DNA TGTGCCAGCAGCCAAGGACAGGGCAATCAGCCCCAGCATTTT.